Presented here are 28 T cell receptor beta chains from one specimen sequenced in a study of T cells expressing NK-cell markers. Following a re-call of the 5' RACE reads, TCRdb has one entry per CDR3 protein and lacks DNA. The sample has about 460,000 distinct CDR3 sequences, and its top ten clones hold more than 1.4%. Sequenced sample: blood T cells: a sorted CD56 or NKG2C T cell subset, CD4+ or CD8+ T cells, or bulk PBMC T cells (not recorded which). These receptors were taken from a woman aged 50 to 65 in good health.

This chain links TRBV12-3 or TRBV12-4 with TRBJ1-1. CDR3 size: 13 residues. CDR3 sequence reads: CASKEYGNTEAFF.

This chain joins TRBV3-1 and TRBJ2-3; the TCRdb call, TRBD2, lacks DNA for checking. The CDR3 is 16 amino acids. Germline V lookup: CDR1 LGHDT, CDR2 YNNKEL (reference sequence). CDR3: CASSHRGLAGPDTQYF.

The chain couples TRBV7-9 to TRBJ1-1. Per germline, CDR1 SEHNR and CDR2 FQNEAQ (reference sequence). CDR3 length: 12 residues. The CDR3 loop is CASKIDVTEAFF.

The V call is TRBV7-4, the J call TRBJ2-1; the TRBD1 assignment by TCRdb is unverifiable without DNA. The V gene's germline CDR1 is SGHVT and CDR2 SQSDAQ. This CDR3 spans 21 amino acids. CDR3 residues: CASSSQPGQGTSLQTYNEQFF.

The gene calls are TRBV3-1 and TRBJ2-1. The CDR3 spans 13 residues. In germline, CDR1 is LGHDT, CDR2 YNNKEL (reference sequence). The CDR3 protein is CASSFRSWNEQFF.

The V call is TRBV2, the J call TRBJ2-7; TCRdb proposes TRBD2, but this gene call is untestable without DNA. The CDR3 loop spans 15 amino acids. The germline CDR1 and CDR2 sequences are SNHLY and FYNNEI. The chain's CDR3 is CASSDPIAGGSEQYF. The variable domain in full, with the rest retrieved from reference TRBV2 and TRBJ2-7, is EPEVTQTPSHQVTQMGQEVILRCVPISNHLYFYWYRQILGQKVEFLVSFYNNEISEKSEIFDDQFSVERPDGSNFTLKIRSTKLEDSAMYFCASSDPIAGGSEQYFGPGTRLTVT.

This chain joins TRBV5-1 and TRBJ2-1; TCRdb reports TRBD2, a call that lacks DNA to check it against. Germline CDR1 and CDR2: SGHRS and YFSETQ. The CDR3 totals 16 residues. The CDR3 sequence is CASSLAVGSFHNEQFF.

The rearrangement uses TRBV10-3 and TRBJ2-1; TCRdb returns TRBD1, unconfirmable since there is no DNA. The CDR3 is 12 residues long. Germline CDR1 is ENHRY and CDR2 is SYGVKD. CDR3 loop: CAISAPGQQQFF.

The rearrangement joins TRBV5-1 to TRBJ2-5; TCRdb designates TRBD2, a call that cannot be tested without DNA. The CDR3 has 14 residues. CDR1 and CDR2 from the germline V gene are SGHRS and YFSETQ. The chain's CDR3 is CASSLALGSETQYF.

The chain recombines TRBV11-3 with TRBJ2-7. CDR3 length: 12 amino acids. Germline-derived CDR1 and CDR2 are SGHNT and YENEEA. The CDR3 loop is CASSLNYYEQYF.

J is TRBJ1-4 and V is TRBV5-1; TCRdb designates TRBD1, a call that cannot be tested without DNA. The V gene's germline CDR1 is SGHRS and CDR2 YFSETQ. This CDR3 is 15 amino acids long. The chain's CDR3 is CASRFGQGSNEKLFF.

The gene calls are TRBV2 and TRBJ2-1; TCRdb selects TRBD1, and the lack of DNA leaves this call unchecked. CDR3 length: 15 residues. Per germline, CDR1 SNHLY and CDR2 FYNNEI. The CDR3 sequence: CASRRGQGSYNEQFF.

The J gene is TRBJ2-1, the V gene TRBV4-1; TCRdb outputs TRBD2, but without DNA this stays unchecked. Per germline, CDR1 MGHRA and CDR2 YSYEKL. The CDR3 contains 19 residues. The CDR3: CASSQEASGGTGRYNEQFF.

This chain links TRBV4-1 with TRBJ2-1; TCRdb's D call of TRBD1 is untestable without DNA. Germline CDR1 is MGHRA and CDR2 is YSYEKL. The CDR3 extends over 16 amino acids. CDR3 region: CASSHPGQVAYNEQFF.

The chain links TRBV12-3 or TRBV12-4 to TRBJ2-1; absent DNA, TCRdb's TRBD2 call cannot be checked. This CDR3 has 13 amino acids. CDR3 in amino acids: CASHLAGEDEQFF.

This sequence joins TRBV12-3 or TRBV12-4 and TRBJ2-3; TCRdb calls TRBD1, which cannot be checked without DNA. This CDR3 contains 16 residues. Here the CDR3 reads CASRPLGAGETDTQYF.

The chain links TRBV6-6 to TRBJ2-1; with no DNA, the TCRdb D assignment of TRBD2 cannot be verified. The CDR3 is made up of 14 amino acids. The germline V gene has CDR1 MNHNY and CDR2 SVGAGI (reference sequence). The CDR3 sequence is CATQRKSSYNEQFF.

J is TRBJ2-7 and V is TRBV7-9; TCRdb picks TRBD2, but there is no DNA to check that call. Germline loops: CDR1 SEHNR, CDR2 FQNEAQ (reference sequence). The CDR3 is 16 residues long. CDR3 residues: CASSRGGTSGSYEQYF.

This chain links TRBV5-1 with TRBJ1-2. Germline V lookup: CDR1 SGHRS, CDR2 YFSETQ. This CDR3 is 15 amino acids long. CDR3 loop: CASSLNGLEKYGYTF. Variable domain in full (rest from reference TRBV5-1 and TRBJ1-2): KAGVTQTPRYLIKTRGQQVTLSCSPISGHRSVSWYQQTPGQGLQFLFEYFSETQRNKGNFPGRFSGRQFSNSRSEMNVSTLELGDSALYLCASSLNGLEKYGYTFGSGTRLTVV.

The CDR3 reads CASSSGLAGGSRSTDTQYF. The rearrangement joins TRBV5-1 to TRBJ2-3; absent DNA, TCRdb's TRBD2 call cannot be checked. The length of the CDR3 is 19 residues. Germline V gene sequence: CDR1 SGHRS, CDR2 YFSETQ.

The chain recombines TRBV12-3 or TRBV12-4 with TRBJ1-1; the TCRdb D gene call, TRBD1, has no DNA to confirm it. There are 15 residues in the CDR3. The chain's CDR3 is CATSPSGTLNTEAFF.

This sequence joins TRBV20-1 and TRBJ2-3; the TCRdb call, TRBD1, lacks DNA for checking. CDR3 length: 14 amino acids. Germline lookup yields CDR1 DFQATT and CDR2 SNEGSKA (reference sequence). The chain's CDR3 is CSAPGRDPISTQYF.

The CDR3 is CASSSRTQLSTDTQYF. The J gene is TRBJ2-3, the V gene TRBV12-3 or TRBV12-4; the D call from TCRdb, TRBD2, cannot be confirmed without DNA. The CDR3 sequence is 16 residues long.

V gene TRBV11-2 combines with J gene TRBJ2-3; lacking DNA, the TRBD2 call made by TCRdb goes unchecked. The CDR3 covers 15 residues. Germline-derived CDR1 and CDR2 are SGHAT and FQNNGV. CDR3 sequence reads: CASSLRREGTDTQYF.

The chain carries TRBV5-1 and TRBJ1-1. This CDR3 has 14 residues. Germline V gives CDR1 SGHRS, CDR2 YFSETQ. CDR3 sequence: CASLSGGGETEAFF.

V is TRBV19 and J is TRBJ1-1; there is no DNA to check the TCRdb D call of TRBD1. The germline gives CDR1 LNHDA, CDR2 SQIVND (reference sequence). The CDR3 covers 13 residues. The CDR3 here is CASSTTGKTEAFF.

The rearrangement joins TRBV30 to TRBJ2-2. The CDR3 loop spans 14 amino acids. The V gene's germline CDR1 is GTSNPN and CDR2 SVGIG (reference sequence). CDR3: CAWRWTENTGELFF.

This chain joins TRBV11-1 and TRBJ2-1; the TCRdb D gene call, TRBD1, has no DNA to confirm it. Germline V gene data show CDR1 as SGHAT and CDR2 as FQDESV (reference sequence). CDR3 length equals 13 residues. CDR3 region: CASSLEGGFEQFF.